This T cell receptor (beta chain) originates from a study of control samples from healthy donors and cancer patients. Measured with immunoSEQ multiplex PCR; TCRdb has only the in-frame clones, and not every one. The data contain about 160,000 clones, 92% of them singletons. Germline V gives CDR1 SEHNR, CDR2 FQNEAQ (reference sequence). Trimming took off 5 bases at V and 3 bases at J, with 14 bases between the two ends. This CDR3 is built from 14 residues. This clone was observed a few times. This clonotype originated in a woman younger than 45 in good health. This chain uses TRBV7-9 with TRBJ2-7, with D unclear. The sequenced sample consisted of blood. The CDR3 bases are TGTGCCAGCAGCCCCCCGTTGGCACACTACGAGCAGTACTTC. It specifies CASSPPLAHYEQYF.